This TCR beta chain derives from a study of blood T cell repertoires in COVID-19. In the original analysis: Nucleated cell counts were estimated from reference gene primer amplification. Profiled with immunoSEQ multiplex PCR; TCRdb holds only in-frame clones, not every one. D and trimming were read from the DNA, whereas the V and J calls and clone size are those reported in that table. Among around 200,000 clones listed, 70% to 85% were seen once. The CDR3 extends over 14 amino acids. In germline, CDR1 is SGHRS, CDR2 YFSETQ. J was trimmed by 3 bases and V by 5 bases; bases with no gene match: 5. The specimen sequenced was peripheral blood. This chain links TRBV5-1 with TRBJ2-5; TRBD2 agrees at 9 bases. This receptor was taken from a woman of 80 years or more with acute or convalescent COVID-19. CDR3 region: CASSLAGIKETQYF. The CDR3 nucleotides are TGCGCCAGCAGTCTAGCGGGGATTAAAGAGACCCAGTACTTC. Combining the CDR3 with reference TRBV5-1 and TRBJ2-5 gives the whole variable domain KAGVTQTPRYLIKTRGQQVTLSCSPISGHRSVSWYQQTPGQGLQFLFEYFSETQRNKGNFPGRFSGRQFSNSRSEMNVSTLELGDSALYLCASSLAGIKETQYFGPGTRLLVL.